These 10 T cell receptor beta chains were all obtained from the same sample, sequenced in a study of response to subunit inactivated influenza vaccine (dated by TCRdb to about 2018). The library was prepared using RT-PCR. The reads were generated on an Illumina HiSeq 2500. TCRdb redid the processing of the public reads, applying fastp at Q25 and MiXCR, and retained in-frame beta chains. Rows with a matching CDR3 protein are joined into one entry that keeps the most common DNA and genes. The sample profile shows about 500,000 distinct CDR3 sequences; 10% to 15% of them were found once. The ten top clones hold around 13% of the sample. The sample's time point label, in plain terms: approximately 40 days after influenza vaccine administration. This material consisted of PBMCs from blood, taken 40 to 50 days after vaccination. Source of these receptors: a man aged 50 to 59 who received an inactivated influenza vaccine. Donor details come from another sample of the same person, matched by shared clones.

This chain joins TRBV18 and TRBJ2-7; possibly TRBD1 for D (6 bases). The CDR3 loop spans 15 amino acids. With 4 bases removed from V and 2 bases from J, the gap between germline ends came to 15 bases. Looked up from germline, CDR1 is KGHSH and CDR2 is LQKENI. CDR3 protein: CASSRGADSTYEQYF. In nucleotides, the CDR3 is TGTGCCAGCTCACGAGGGGCGGACAGTACCTACGAGCAGTACTTC.

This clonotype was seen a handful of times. The CDR3 protein is CASSEYSSGNEQFF. The CDR3 bases are TGTGCCAGCAGTGAGTATAGTAGCGGCAATGAGCAGTTCTTC. The chain employs TRBV2 and TRBJ2-1; TRBD2 is a possible D gene (6 bases). The CDR3 totals 14 residues. Trimming left V 3 bases short and J 6 bases short, with 12 bases between. Germline loops: CDR1 SNHLY, CDR2 FYNNEI.

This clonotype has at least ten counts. CDR3 DNA: TGTGCCAGCAGCGTTAACATCGGGGGCAGCTATGAAGCTTTCTTT. Amino acid sequence: CASSVNIGGSYEAFF. This chain joins TRBV7-2 and TRBJ1-1; D perhaps matches TRBD1 (6 bases). V was cut by 5 bases and J by 7 bases, with 20 bases left in between. Germline V gene lookup returns CDR1 SGHTA and CDR2 FQGNSA. This CDR3 region has 15 residues.

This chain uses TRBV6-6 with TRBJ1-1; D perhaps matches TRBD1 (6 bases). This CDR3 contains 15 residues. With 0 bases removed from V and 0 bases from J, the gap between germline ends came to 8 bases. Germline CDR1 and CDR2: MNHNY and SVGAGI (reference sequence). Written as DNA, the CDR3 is TGTGCCAGCAGTTACTCCCGGGGGCTGAACACTGAAGCTTTCTTT. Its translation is CASSYSRGLNTEAFF.

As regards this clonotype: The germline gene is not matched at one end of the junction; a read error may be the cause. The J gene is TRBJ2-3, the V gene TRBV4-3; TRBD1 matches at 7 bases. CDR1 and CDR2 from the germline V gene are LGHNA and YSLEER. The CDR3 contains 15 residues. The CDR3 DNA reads TGCGCCAGCAGCCTTCTCGGACAGGTGACAGATACGCAGTTTTTT. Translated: CASSLLGQVTDTQFF.

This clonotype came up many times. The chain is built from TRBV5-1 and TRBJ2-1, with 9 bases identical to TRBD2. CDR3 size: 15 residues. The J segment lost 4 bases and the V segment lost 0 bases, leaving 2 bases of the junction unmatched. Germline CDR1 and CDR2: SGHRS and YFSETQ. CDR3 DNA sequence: TGCGCCAGCAGCTTGGAGACTAGCGGTTACAATGAGCAGTTCTTC. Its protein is CASSLETSGYNEQFF.

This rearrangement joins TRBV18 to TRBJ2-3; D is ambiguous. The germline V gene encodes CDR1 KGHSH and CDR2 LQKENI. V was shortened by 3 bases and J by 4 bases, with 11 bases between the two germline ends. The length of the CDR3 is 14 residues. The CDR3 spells CASSPSVRSDTQYF. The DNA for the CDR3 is TGTGCCAGCTCACCCAGCGTGCGATCAGATACGCAGTATTTT.

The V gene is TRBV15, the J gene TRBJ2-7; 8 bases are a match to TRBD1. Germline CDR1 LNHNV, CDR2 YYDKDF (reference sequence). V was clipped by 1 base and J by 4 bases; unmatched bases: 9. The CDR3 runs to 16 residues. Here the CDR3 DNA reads TGTGCCACCAGCAGAGCGACTACAGGGGGTTGGTACGAGCAGTACTTC. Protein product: CATSRATTGGWYEQYF.

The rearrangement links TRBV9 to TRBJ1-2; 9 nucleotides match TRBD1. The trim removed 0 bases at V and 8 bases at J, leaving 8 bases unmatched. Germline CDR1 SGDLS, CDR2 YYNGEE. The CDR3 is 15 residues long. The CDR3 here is CASSVAATGGDGYTF. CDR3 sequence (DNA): TGTGCCAGCAGCGTAGCCGCGACAGGGGGGGACGGCTACACCTTC. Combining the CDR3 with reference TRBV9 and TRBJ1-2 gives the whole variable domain DSGVTQTPKHLITATGQRVTLRCSPRSGDLSVYWYQQSLDQGLQFLIQYYNGEERAKGNILERFSAQQFPDLHSELNLSSLELGDSALYFCASSVAATGGDGYTFGSGTRLTVV.

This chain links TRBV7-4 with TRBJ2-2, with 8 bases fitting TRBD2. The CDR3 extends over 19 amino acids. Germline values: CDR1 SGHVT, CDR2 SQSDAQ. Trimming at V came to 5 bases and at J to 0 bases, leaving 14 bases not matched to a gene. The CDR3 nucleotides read TGTGCCAGCAGCGTAGGGGTAAAAAGAGCGGGAGCGAACACCGGGGAGCTGTTTTTT. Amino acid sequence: CASSVGVKRAGANTGELFF.